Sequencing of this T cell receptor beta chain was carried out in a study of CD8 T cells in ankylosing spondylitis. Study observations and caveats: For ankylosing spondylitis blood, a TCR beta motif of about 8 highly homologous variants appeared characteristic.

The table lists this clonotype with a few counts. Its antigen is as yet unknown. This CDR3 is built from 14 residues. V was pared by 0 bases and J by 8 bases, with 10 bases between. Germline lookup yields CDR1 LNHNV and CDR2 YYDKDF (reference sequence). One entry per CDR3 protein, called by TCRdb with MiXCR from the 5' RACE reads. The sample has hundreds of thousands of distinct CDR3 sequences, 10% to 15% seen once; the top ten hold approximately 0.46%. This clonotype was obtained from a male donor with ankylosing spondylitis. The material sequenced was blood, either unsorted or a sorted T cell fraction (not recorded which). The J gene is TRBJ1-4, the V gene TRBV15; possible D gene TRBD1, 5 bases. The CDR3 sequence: CATSRDLGEEKLFF. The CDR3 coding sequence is TGTGCCACCAGCAGAGATTTGGGGGAGGAAAAACTGTTTTTT.